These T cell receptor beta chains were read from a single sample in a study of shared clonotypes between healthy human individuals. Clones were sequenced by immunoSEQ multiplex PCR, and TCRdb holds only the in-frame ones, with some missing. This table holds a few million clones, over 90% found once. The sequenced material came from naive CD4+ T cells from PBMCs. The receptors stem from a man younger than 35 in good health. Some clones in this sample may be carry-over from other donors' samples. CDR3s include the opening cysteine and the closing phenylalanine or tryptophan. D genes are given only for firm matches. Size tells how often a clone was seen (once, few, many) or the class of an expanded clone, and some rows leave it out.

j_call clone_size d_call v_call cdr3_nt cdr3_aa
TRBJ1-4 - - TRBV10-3 TGTGCCATCAGTGCGAGGGGAAAGGCAACTAATGAAAAACTGTTTTTT CAISARGKATNEKLFF
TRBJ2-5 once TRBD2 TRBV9 TGTGCCAGCAGCGAGCGGGGAAATGGAGAGACCCAGTACTTC CASSERGNGETQYF
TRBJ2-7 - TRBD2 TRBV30 TGTGCCTGGATCCGAGCGGGAGGATCCTACGAGCAGTACTTC CAWIRAGGSYEQYF
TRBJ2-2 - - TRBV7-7 TGTGCCAGCAGCTTAGGACGTAGCGGGAACACCGGGGAGCTGTTTTTT CASSLGRSGNTGELFF
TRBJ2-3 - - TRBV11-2 TGTGCCAGCAGCTCGAGAGCGGGCCTTATGACGGATACGCAGTATTTT CASSSRAGLMTDTQYF
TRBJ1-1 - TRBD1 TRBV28 TGTGCCGCGTGCCAGGGGGCGCAAATTGAAGCTTTCTTT CAACQGAQIEAFF
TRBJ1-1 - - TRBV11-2 TGTGCCAGCAGCTTAGATCCCGGGGTTACTGAAGCTTTCTTT CASSLDPGVTEAFF
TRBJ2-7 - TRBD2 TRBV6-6 TGTGCCAGCAGTTACCAACCTAGCGGTTATTCCTACGAGCAGTACTTC CASSYQPSGYSYEQYF
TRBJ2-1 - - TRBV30 TGTGCCTGGAGTCAAAGCGCCCTGGGTGGCCGGTTCTTC CAWSQSALGGRFF
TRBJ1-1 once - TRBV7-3 TGTGCCAGCAGTCCCACGGGGGGAAGGTACACTGAAGCTTTCTTT CASSPTGGRYTEAFF
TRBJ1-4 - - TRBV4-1 TGCGCCAGCAGCCAAAACGGCGGGGCAGATAATGAAAAACTGTTTTTT CASSQNGGADNEKLFF
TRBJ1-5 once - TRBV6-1 TGTGCCAGCAGTGAACCACGGTCCCTAAGCTTCGGCAATCAGCCCCAGCATTTT CASSEPRSLSFGNQPQHF
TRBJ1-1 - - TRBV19 TGTGCCAGTAGTAATTACAGGGACACTGAAGCTTTCTTT CASSNYRDTEAFF
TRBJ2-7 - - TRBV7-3 TGTGCCAGCAGCCTAGTAGGACAGCCTCTTGTCGAGCAGTACTTC CASSLVGQPLVEQYF
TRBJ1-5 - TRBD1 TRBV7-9 TGTGCCAGCAGTAACGGGACAGAGCGGCCCCAGCATTTT CASSNGTERPQHF
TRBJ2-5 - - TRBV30 TGTGCCTGGAGGGCCGGGCCCTCCCAAGAGACCCAGTACTTC CAWRAGPSQETQYF
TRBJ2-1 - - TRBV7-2 TGTGCCAGCAGCCTCACCGGACAGATCTACAATGAGCAGTTCTTC CASSLTGQIYNEQFF
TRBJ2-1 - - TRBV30 TGTGCCTGGAGTTCCCCTGCGGGACGTAACCATGAGCAGTTCTTC CAWSSPAGRNHEQFF
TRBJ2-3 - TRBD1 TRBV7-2 TGTGCCAGCGGCACACGACAGGGTGCAGATACGCAGTATTTT CASGTRQGADTQYF
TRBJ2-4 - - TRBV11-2 TGTGCCAGCAGTCGATACGACGAGGACATTCAGTACTTC CASSRYDEDIQYF
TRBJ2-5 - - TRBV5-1 TGCGCCAGCAGCCTCCTGGGTGGGGGAGAGACCCAGTACTTC CASSLLGGGETQYF
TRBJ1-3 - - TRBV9 TGTGCCAGCAGCGTAGGCAGTGGAAACACCATATATTTT CASSVGSGNTIYF
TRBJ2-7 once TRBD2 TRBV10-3 TGTGCCATCAGTGTTACTAGCGGGAGATTCGGGGAGCAGTACTTC CAISVTSGRFGEQYF
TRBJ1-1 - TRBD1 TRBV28 TGTGCCAGCAGTTCTCCCGGGACAGAGGATGAAGCTTTCTTT CASSSPGTEDEAFF
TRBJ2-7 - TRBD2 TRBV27 TGTGCCAGCAGTTCAACCTCGACTAGCGCGGGGTCCTACGAGCAGTACTTC CASSSTSTSAGSYEQYF